These 19 T cell receptor beta chains share one sample of origin, sequenced in a study of blood T cell repertoires in COVID-19. Generated by immunoSEQ multiplex PCR, the TCRdb table keeps only in-frame clones and is missing some. The sample records 250,000 to 300,000 clones, more than 70% being singletons. The material sequenced was peripheral blood. The source is a woman in her thirties with COVID-19, enrolled during active disease.

The chain couples TRBV7-9 to TRBJ2-7; D may be TRBD2 (5 bases). V was trimmed by 7 bases and J by 0 bases, leaving 10 bases between them. The CDR3 has 13 amino acids. Germline values: CDR1 SEHNR, CDR2 FQNEAQ (reference sequence). The CDR3 reads CASTLGSSYEQYF. Written as DNA, the CDR3 is TGTGCCAGCACCTTGGGGAGCTCCTACGAGCAGTACTTC.

The chain combines TRBV28 with TRBJ1-1; weak D call: TRBD1 (6 bases). The CDR3 runs 13 residues. The germline V and J ends were trimmed by 7 bases and 0 bases, with 9 bases remaining between them. CDR1 MDHEN and CDR2 SYDVKM come from the germline V gene. The CDR3 sequence: CASNREMNTEAFF. CDR3 DNA: TGTGCCAGCAACAGGGAAATGAACACTGAAGCTTTCTTT.

This clone showed up just once. The V gene is TRBV10-3, the J gene TRBJ2-7, with 10 bases that match TRBD2. Germline-derived CDR1 and CDR2 are ENHRY and SYGVKD. This CDR3 has 13 amino acids. V dropped 10 bases and J dropped 0; count of bases not matched to a gene: 3. In DNA, the CDR3 is TGTGCCACCTTAGCGGGGGGCTCCTACGAGCAGTACTTC. As protein: CATLAGGSYEQYF.

This sequence joins TRBV29-1 and TRBJ2-7; 11 bases fit TRBD2. The CDR3 is made up of 15 amino acids. Germline-derived CDR1 and CDR2 are SQVTM and ANQGSEA. The V segment lost 1 base and the J segment 3 bases; nucleotides outside the gene matches: 5. The CDR3 region has the DNA TGCAGCGTTGAAGTAGGACTAGCGGGTGTCTACGAGCAGTACTTC. This gives the protein CSVEVGLAGVYEQYF.

The rearrangement uses TRBV7-2 and TRBJ2-7; 10 bases align to TRBD2. V lost 5 bases to trimming and J lost 4 bases; unmatched junction nucleotides: 11. Germline CDR1 and CDR2: SGHTA and FQGNSA. This CDR3 region has 16 residues. The CDR3 nucleotides are TGTGCCAGCAGCCGCGCTGGGGCTAGCGGGAGTTACGAGCAGTACTTC. It translates to CASSRAGASGSYEQYF.

The sample holds a few counts of this clone. The chain joins TRBV24-1 to TRBJ2-2; tentative D call: TRBD1 (5 bases). This CDR3 spans 16 amino acids. The germline V gene has CDR1 KGHDR and CDR2 SFDVKD. V was clipped by 1 base and J by 0 bases, with 8 bases between them. CDR3 coding DNA: TGTGCCACCAGTGATTTCTCCAGGGCGAACACCGGGGAGCTGTTTTTT. Protein sequence: CATSDFSRANTGELFF.

V gene TRBV18 combines with J gene TRBJ1-1; D gene unclear. V was cut by 3 bases and J by 3 bases, with 17 bases left in between. The CDR3 runs 16 residues. CDR1 KGHSH and CDR2 LQKENI come from the germline V gene. CDR3 coding DNA: TGTGCCAGCTCACCTCCCAGCCATAGACAAGACACTGAAGCTTTCTTT. As protein: CASSPPSHRQDTEAFF.

V is TRBV6-5 and J is TRBJ1-2; 11 nucleotides match TRBD1. V lost 6 bases to trimming and J lost 7 bases; unmatched junction nucleotides: 10. Germline-derived CDR1 and CDR2 are MNHEY and SVGAGI. This CDR3 spans 15 amino acids. Here the CDR3 reads CASSSWDRGRGGYTF. The CDR3, as DNA: TGTGCCAGCAGCTCTTGGGACAGGGGGAGAGGTGGCTACACCTTC.

The V call is TRBV6-2 or TRBV6-3, the J call TRBJ1-6; TRBD1 matches at 7 bases. The V segment lost 6 bases and the J segment 8 bases; nucleotides outside the gene matches: 7. The CDR3 has 14 amino acids. Germline CDR1 reads MNHEY; CDR2 reads SVGEGT. The CDR3 DNA reads TGTGCCAGCAGCCGAGGACAGGCCCATTCACCCCTCCACTTT. Protein product: CASSRGQAHSPLHF.

The gene calls are TRBV25-1 and TRBJ2-5; 7 bases map to TRBD1. J lost 5 bases, V lost 3 bases, and 9 bases had no gene match. The CDR3 has 15 residues. Germline V gives CDR1 MGHDK, CDR2 SYGVNS. As DNA, the CDR3 is TGTGCCAGCAGTGACCGACAGGGTAGGGGGGAGACCCAGTACTTC. This translates into CASSDRQGRGETQYF.

The sample holds one count of this clone. V and J are TRBV30 and TRBJ1-3; D unclear. V lost 1 base to trimming and J lost 6 bases, with 7 bases between them. CDR1 and CDR2 (germline): GTSNPN, SVGIG (reference sequence). The CDR3 length is 12 residues. The CDR3 nucleotides read TGTGCCTGGAGTGGTAGTGTAAACACCATATATTTT. Its translation is CAWSGSVNTIYF.

In its sample, this clone was seen once. The chain is built from TRBV11-1 and TRBJ2-5; 7 nucleotides agree with TRBD1. This CDR3 has 16 amino acids. Germline CDR1 is SGHAT and CDR2 is FQDESV (reference sequence). Trimming at V came to 4 bases and at J to 1 base, leaving 9 bases not matched to a gene. The CDR3 spells CASSSFVDRAQETQYF. CDR3 coding DNA: TGTGCCAGCAGCTCCTTCGTAGACAGGGCCCAAGAGACCCAGTACTTC. Based on the CDR3 plus reference TRBV11-1 and TRBJ2-5, the full variable domain is EAEVAQSPRYKITEKSQAVAFWCDPISGHATLYWYRQILGQGPELLVQFQDESVVDDSQLPKDRFSAERLKGVDSTLKIQPAELGDSAMYLCASSSFVDRAQETQYFGPGTRLLVL.

The chain couples TRBV6-4 to TRBJ2-1; D gene ambiguous. The germline V and J ends were trimmed by 3 bases and 12 bases, with 15 bases remaining between them. CDR1 is MRHNA, CDR2 SNTAGT, per germline. CDR3 length: 13 residues. The CDR3 loop is CASSESSEMGQFF. DNA of the CDR3: TGTGCCAGCAGTGAGTCGAGCGAAATGGGGCAGTTCTTC.

The rearrangement links TRBV24-1 to TRBJ2-2, with D possibly matching TRBD2 (5 bases). The CDR3 spans 16 residues. Germline values: CDR1 KGHDR, CDR2 SFDVKD. V lost 2 bases and J lost 0, with 9 bases in between. CDR3 nucleotide sequence: TGTGCCACCAGTGATTATGAGGGTTCGAACACCGGGGAGCTGTTTTTT. Amino acids: CATSDYEGSNTGELFF.

The CDR3 loop is CASSEGGGEAKNIQYF. The CDR3 DNA sequence: TGTGCCAGCAGTGAAGGGGGAGGGGAAGCCAAAAACATTCAGTACTTC. The rearrangement links TRBV25-1 to TRBJ2-4; 7 nucleotides align to TRBD2. The V gene end was trimmed by 2 bases and the J gene end by 0 bases; junction bases not matched to a gene: 4. From germline, CDR1 is MGHDK and CDR2 SYGVNS. This CDR3 has 16 amino acids.

This chain links TRBV7-3 with TRBJ2-3, with 8 bases that match TRBD1. V lost 2 bases, J lost 3 bases, and 7 bases stayed unmatched. Germline assignment: CDR1 SGHTA and CDR2 FQGTGA. This CDR3 is built from 16 residues. This CDR3 reads CASSLGATGVTDTQYF. The DNA of the CDR3 is TGTGCCAGCAGCTTAGGGGCGACAGGGGTGACAGATACGCAGTATTTT. Full variable domain (missing parts from reference TRBV7-3 and TRBJ2-3): GAGVSQTPSNKVTEKGKYVELRCDPISGHTALYWYRQSLGQGPEFLIYFQGTGAADDSGLPNDRFFAVRPEGSVSTLKIQRTERGDSAVYLCASSLGATGVTDTQYFGPGTRLTVL.

This chain joins TRBV27 and TRBJ2-7, with 8 bases matching TRBD1. The germline V gene has CDR1 MNHEY and CDR2 SMNVEV (reference sequence). Losses at the gene ends were 7 bases for V and 6 bases for J; bases not matched to a gene: 11. The CDR3 runs 14 residues. The CDR3 loop is CASKVQGARIEQYF. In nucleotides, the CDR3 is TGTGCCAGCAAAGTGCAGGGGGCCCGTATCGAGCAGTACTTC.

The chain carries TRBV24-1 and TRBJ2-2, with 11 positions matching TRBD2. Germline trimming cut 2 bases from V and 7 bases from J; bases unmatched to any gene: 17. In germline, CDR1 is KGHDR, CDR2 SFDVKD. The CDR3 has 20 residues. This CDR3 reads CATSDSGGSGRANSVGELFF. The DNA of the CDR3 is TGTGCCACCAGTGATTCGGGGGGTAGCGGGAGGGCCAATTCCGTCGGGGAGCTGTTTTTT.

The DNA of the CDR3 is TGTGCCAGCAGCCTGGGACAGGGAGTGCGTGGCTACACCTTC. It is translated as CASSLGQGVRGYTF. The V and J genes are TRBV5-5 and TRBJ1-2; 9 nucleotides align to TRBD1. V lost 4 bases and J lost 7; bases outside the gene matches: 8. The CDR3 is made up of 14 amino acids. The germline gives CDR1 SGHKS, CDR2 YYEKEE (reference sequence).